This T cell receptor beta chain was sequenced in a study of blood T cells in healthy people across ages. Study-wide results and limits: TCR beta diversity, measured per million T cells, fell in a roughly linear way with age. Researchers deemed the diversity estimates from one million T cells underestimates.

As regards this clonotype: What it binds is not known.

Primed by a sample-barcoded 5' primer and a J-beta primer mix, a second PCR proceeded for about 6 to 11 cycles. The template-switch adaptor was a 5' adaptor with 12 random nucleotides. It tagged each cDNA molecule. TCRdb passed the 5' RACE reads through MiXCR, listing each CDR3 protein once. The table has about 640,000 distinct CDR3 sequences, approximately 59% seen once; the top ten hold more than 35%. The CDR3 is 13 amino acids. V dropped 9 bases and J dropped 3 bases, with 14 bases sitting between them. CDR1 MDHEN and CDR2 SYDVKM come from the germline V gene. This chain uses TRBV28 with TRBJ1-1; TRBD1 is a possible D gene (5 bases). Sequenced material: blood. The TCR was taken from a man in his sixties in good health. The CDR3, as DNA: TGTGCCAGTCAGGGAGGCTCCTACACTGAAGCTTTCTTT. Protein: CASQGGSYTEAFF.